Shown below are 27 T cell receptor beta chains from a single sample sequenced in a study of T cell repertoires and HLA-DP antigens (dated by TCRdb to the late 2010s). Receptors were amplified or captured by the immunoSEQ multiplex PCR assay. Sourced from immuneACCESS, this table was stored by TCRdb with only in-frame sequences that have V and J called. A share of the clones is absent; for the studies checked, an unresolved V gene accounts for under half, and the remainder has no known explanation. A total of roughly 120,000 clones appear in this sample, around 93% of them only once. The ten largest clones represent around 0.25% of the sample. These receptors lack a known antigen. Sample: CD4+ T cells from PBMCs. These receptors came from a woman between 18 and 29 years old in good health and CMV-seronegative.

V gene TRBV6-5 combines with J gene TRBJ2-2; D not resolved. There are 12 residues in the CDR3. Germline V gene data show CDR1 as MNHEY and CDR2 as SVGAGI. Between the trimmed V and J ends, which lost 0 bases and 5 bases, there was a span of 1 base. CDR3 in DNA: TGTGCCAGCAGTTACTCGACCGGGGAGCTGTTTTTT. Translating it yields CASSYSTGELFF.

The DNA of the CDR3 is TGCGCCAGCAGCTTAACCGGGACGGCGACTGAAGCTTTCTTT. Translated, it gives CASSLTGTATEAFF. V gene TRBV5-1 combines with J gene TRBJ1-1; maybe TRBD1 (5 bases). The CDR3 is 14 amino acids. The V gene lost 2 bases and the J gene lost 5 bases, with 13 bases spanning the gap. The germline gives CDR1 SGHRS, CDR2 YFSETQ.

The V call is TRBV9, the J call TRBJ2-5; 8 bases map to TRBD2. Trimming removed 3 bases from V and 3 bases from J; junction bases left unmatched: 7. Germline V gene lookup returns CDR1 SGDLS and CDR2 YYNGEE. The CDR3 has 15 amino acids. The DNA for the CDR3 is TGTGCCAGCAGCGCCAGCGGGGGAGGTGAAGAGACCCAGTACTTC. Encoded protein: CASSASGGGEETQYF.

This rearrangement joins TRBV10-3 to TRBJ2-1; the match to TRBD2 covers 7 bases. After removal of 2 bases from V and 15 bases from J, the junction contained 10 bases not matched to a gene. Per germline, CDR1 ENHRY and CDR2 SYGVKD. The CDR3 is 13 amino acids. This chain's CDR3 is CAISERGGLGLFF. The CDR3 DNA reads as TGTGCCATCAGTGAGAGGGGAGGGCTTGGGCTGTTCTTC.

The chain links TRBV7-9 to TRBJ2-3; 12 bases are a match to TRBD1. V trimming: 5 bases; J trimming: 3 bases; junction bases outside the gene matches: 6. The CDR3 has 16 amino acids. The germline CDR1 and CDR2 sequences are SEHNR and FQNEAQ (reference sequence). The CDR3 region is CASSPRDRGQTDTQYF. The CDR3 nucleotides are TGTGCCAGCAGCCCACGGGACAGGGGGCAGACAGATACGCAGTATTTT.

The sample holds one count of this clone. This rearrangement joins TRBV5-1 to TRBJ2-7, with D perhaps TRBD1 (5 bases). The CDR3 length is 14 residues. Germline loops: CDR1 SGHRS, CDR2 YFSETQ. V was trimmed by 0 bases and J by 6 bases, leaving 13 bases between them. This CDR3 reads CASSLGPRAGEQYV. In DNA, the CDR3 is TGCGCCAGCAGCTTGGGCCCCAGGGCTGGCGAGCAGTACGTC.

This chain connects TRBV27 to TRBJ1-5; 7 bases align to TRBD1. V trimming: 6 bases; J trimming: 1 base; junction bases outside the gene matches: 6. CDR3 length equals 15 residues. Germline CDR1 reads MNHEY; CDR2 reads SMNVEV (reference sequence). In nucleotides, the CDR3 is TGTGCCAGCAGCCAGGGACAGTCCAGCAATCAGCCCCAGCATTTT. Translating gives CASSQGQSSNQPQHF.

The chain recombines TRBV28 with TRBJ1-5; D not resolved. V lost 4 bases and J lost 4, with 14 bases in between. CDR1 MDHEN and CDR2 SYDVKM come from the germline V gene. This CDR3 comprises 15 residues. The CDR3 reads CASSSGLPENQPQHF. CDR3 DNA: TGTGCCAGCAGTTCTGGACTCCCTGAAAATCAGCCCCAGCATTTT.

The rearrangement uses TRBV7-2 and TRBJ1-4; 7 nucleotides align to TRBD1. V trimming: 2 bases; J trimming: 5 bases; junction bases outside the gene matches: 5. CDR1 is SGHTA and CDR2 is FQGNSA in the germline V gene. The CDR3 spans 15 residues. The CDR3 reads CASSLWGTANEKLFF. The DNA for the CDR3 is TGTGCCAGCAGCTTATGGGGGACAGCAAATGAAAAACTGTTTTTT.

The rearrangement uses TRBV2 and TRBJ1-1, with D possibly TRBD1 on 5 matching bases. This CDR3 contains 13 residues. V lost 5 bases to trimming and J lost 1 base, with 8 bases between them. Germline V gives CDR1 SNHLY, CDR2 FYNNEI. This CDR3 reads CASSMQGNTEAFF. The CDR3 DNA is TGTGCCAGCAGTATGCAGGGGAACACTGAAGCTTTCTTT.

The genes are TRBV12-5 and TRBJ2-2; tentatively, D is TRBD1 (6 bases). Per the germline V gene, CDR1 is LGHNT and CDR2 is FRNRAP. Trimming removed 0 bases at V and 13 bases at J, with 12 bases between. The CDR3 is 13 residues long. This CDR3 is CASGLVQGPRLFF. The DNA for the CDR3 is TGTGCTAGTGGTTTGGTACAGGGCCCCAGGCTGTTTTTT.

V gene TRBV9 combines with J gene TRBJ2-3; 14 bases map to TRBD2. Trimming cost V 3 bases and J 0 bases; bases outside gene matches: 3. Germline CDR1 SGDLS, CDR2 YYNGEE. The CDR3 is 17 amino acids. In DNA, the CDR3 is TGTGCCAGCAGCGCCGGACTAGCGGGGGGTAGCACAGATACGCAGTATTTT. It is translated as CASSAGLAGGSTDTQYF.

V gene TRBV2 combines with J gene TRBJ1-1; 8 bases align to TRBD1. Germline V gene lookup returns CDR1 SNHLY and CDR2 FYNNEI. J was trimmed by 11 bases and V by 5 bases; bases with no gene match: 10. This CDR3 is built from 13 residues. CDR3 coding DNA: TGTGCCAGCAGTAGATCCCTCAGGGGGCATGCTTTCTTT. Translated, it gives CASSRSLRGHAFF.

CDR3 DNA: TGTGCCTGGAGGGGAGGGTTTGGCTACACCTTC. Protein product: CAWRGGFGYTF. V is TRBV30 and J is TRBJ1-2; no clear D gene. CDR3 length: 11 residues. The ends were cut back, 3 bases at V and 7 bases at J, with 9 bases in the middle. Germline values: CDR1 GTSNPN, CDR2 SVGIG (reference sequence).

J is TRBJ1-5 and V is TRBV7-2; the D is unclear. V lost 0 bases to trimming and J lost 11 bases, with 11 bases between them. CDR3 length: 13 amino acids. Germline V gene lookup returns CDR1 SGHTA and CDR2 FQGNSA. DNA of the CDR3: TGTGCCAGCAGCTTAGCCCGGGCAAGCACCCAGCATTTT. Translation: CASSLARASTQHF. Together with reference TRBV7-2 and TRBJ1-5, the CDR3 gives the full variable domain: GAGVSQSPSNKVTEKGKDVELRCDPISGHTALYWYRQSLGQGLEFLIYFQGNSAPDKSGLPSDRFSAERTGGSVSTLTIQRTQQEDSAVYLCASSLARASTQHFGDGTRLSIL.

The J gene is TRBJ2-1, the V gene TRBV6-1; 8 bases agree with TRBD2. The CDR3 is 13 residues long. Germline V gene lookup returns CDR1 MNHNS and CDR2 SASEGT. Trimming took 7 bases from V and 6 from J; bases not matched to a gene: 5. The CDR3 nucleotides are TGTGCCAGCAAGAGGGCGGGAGGCAATGAGCAGTTCTTC. As protein: CASKRAGGNEQFF.

CDR3 in DNA: TGTGCCAGTAGGACCGGGACAGGGACGTACGAGCAGTACTTC. Translated: CASRTGTGTYEQYF. The J gene is TRBJ2-7, the V gene TRBV19; TRBD1 matches 9 bases. The CDR3 sequence is 14 residues long. Germline V gene sequence: CDR1 LNHDA, CDR2 SQIVND (reference sequence). J lost 4 bases, V lost 6 bases, and 7 bases had no gene match.

This clone was seen a handful of times. The chain uses TRBV2 and TRBJ1-5; D uncertain. V was pared by 4 bases and J by 8 bases, with 12 bases between. CDR1 and CDR2 from the germline V gene are SNHLY and FYNNEI. The CDR3 extends over 13 amino acids. CDR3 amino acids: CASSVGSWEPQHF. DNA of the CDR3: TGTGCCAGCAGTGTGGGAAGCTGGGAGCCCCAGCATTTT.

The gene calls are TRBV5-1 and TRBJ2-1; tentatively, D is TRBD2 (6 bases). Per germline, CDR1 SGHRS and CDR2 YFSETQ. CDR3 length equals 16 residues. The V end was cut by 7 bases, the J end by 6 bases, with 23 bases between. As DNA, the CDR3 is TGCGCCAGCGGACGTCTTTCGGGAGCTGGGGGCAATGAGCAGTTCTTC. Translation gives CASGRLSGAGGNEQFF.

The chain uses TRBV5-1 and TRBJ2-6; D may match TRBD1 or TRBD2 (6 bases each). The CDR3 totals 16 residues. Between the trimmed V and J ends, which lost 7 bases and 0 bases, there was a span of 14 bases. Germline V gives CDR1 SGHRS, CDR2 YFSETQ. The CDR3 protein is CASEPGARSGANVLTF. In DNA form, the CDR3 reads TGCGCCAGCGAGCCGGGGGCGCGCTCTGGGGCCAACGTCCTGACTTTC. Full variable domain (remainder filled in from reference TRBV5-1 and TRBJ2-6): KAGVTQTPRYLIKTRGQQVTLSCSPISGHRSVSWYQQTPGQGLQFLFEYFSETQRNKGNFPGRFSGRQFSNSRSEMNVSTLELGDSALYLCASEPGARSGANVLTFGAGSRLTVL.

This chain joins TRBV19 and TRBJ2-1, with D perhaps matching TRBD1 (5 bases). Germline loops: CDR1 LNHDA, CDR2 SQIVND (reference sequence). The CDR3 spans 12 residues. V dropped 4 bases and J dropped 10 bases, with 11 bases sitting between them. The chain's CDR3 is CASSSGHAEQFF. In DNA form, the CDR3 reads TGTGCCAGTAGTAGCGGACACGCAGAGCAGTTCTTC. The entire variable domain, with the rest obtained from reference TRBV19 and TRBJ2-1, is as follows: DGGITQSPKYLFRKEGQNVTLSCEQNLNHDAMYWYRQDPGQGLRLIYYSQIVNDFQKGDIAEGYSVSREKKESFPLTVTSAQKNPTAFYLCASSSGHAEQFFGPGTRLTVL.

The chain couples TRBV4-3 to TRBJ1-4; D perhaps matches TRBD1 (6 bases). This CDR3 has 16 amino acids. The germline V gene has CDR1 LGHNA and CDR2 YSLEER. The V and J ends lost 1 base and 7 bases respectively, with 16 bases between them. The CDR3 DNA reads TGCGCCAGCAGCCAAGGGAAAGGGGGTCTCGGTGAAAAACTGTTTTTT. This sequence encodes CASSQGKGGLGEKLFF.

The chain employs TRBV7-3 and TRBJ1-2; 7 bases are a match to TRBD1. Trimming cost V 5 bases and J 3 bases; bases outside gene matches: 3. There are 13 residues in the CDR3. Germline V gives CDR1 SGHTA, CDR2 FQGTGA. CDR3 sequence reads: CASSPRGDYGYTF. The CDR3 coding sequence is TGTGCCAGCAGCCCCAGGGGGGACTATGGCTACACCTTC.

The chain joins TRBV29-1 to TRBJ2-2; 7 nucleotides agree with TRBD2. Trimming took 1 base from V and 4 from J; bases not matched to a gene: 6. The germline V gene has CDR1 SQVTM and CDR2 ANQGSEA. The CDR3 sequence is 15 residues long. The DNA of the CDR3 is TGCAGCGTTGAAGGGTGGCCGGGGGGCACCGGGGAGCTGTTTTTT. Residues: CSVEGWPGGTGELFF.

The chain employs TRBV18 and TRBJ2-7, with D tentatively TRBD1 (6 bases). Germline loops: CDR1 KGHSH, CDR2 LQKENI. The CDR3 has 13 residues. The V end lost 6 bases, the J end lost 3 bases, and 12 bases lay between the germline ends. The CDR3 loop is CASSPTGSYEQYV. CDR3 sequence (DNA): TGTGCCAGCTCCCCCACAGGGAGCTACGAGCAGTACGTC.

V usage is TRBV7-3 and J usage is TRBJ2-6, with D perhaps being TRBD1 or TRBD2 (6 bases each). This CDR3 is built from 18 residues. Trimming left V 2 bases short and J 2 bases short, with 16 bases between. The germline gives CDR1 SGHTA, CDR2 FQGTGA. CDR3: CASSLGEGGRPGANVLTF. For the CDR3, the DNA is TGTGCCAGCAGCTTAGGCGAAGGGGGGCGTCCTGGGGCCAACGTCCTGACTTTC.

This chain connects TRBV4-1 to TRBJ2-1; 9 bases align to TRBD2. CDR3 length equals 20 residues. V trimming: 0 bases; J trimming: 5 bases; junction bases outside the gene matches: 17. In germline, CDR1 is MGHRA, CDR2 YSYEKL. CDR3 sequence reads: CASSQEGSGAGGPRDNEQFF. In nucleotides, the CDR3 is TGCGCCAGCAGCCAAGAAGGGTCCGGAGCGGGAGGCCCGAGGGACAATGAGCAGTTCTTC.